This TCR beta chain derives from a study of cytotoxic CD8 clonotypes in ibrutinib-treated CLL. Turning to the study itself: After treatment lasting a median about 13 months, range 6 to 36, response samples were collected. Broader study findings: Contraction or stability on treatment characterized the public clonotypes, which were uncommon. In comparison with age-matched healthy donors, baseline clonality was higher and tracked circulating CD8+ T-cell counts.

Concerning this clone: Antigen: not known.

The method was immunoSEQ multiplex PCR; TCRdb's version includes in-frame clones alone and lacks a portion of them. The sample records about 50,000 clones, approximately 87% being singletons. This CDR3 region has 14 residues. The V gene's germline CDR1 is SGHVS and CDR2 FQNEAQ. Deletions cut 7 bases from V and 9 bases from J, with 16 bases between. The genes are TRBV7-8 and TRBJ1-6, with D perhaps matching TRBD1 (5 bases). The material sequenced was PBMCs, taken after 24 months of ibrutinib treatment. This clonotype originated in a human donor with chronic lymphocytic leukemia. This CDR3 is CASNEGSSGSPLHF. CDR3 DNA: TGTGCCAGCAACGAGGGGAGCTCAGGTTCACCCCTCCACTTT.